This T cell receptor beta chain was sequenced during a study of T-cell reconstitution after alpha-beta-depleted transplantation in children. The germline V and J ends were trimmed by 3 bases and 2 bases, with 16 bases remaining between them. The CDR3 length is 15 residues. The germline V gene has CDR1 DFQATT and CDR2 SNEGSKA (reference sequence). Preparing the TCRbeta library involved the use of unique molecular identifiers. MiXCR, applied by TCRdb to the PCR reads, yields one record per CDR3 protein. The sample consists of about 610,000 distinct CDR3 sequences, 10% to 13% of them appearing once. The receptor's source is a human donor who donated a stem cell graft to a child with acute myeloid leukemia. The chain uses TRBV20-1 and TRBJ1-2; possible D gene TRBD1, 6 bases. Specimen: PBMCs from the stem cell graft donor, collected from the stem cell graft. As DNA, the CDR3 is TGCAGTGCTAGCACCGCCCAGGGGACCAACTATGGCTACACCTTC. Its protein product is CSASTAQGTNYGYTF.